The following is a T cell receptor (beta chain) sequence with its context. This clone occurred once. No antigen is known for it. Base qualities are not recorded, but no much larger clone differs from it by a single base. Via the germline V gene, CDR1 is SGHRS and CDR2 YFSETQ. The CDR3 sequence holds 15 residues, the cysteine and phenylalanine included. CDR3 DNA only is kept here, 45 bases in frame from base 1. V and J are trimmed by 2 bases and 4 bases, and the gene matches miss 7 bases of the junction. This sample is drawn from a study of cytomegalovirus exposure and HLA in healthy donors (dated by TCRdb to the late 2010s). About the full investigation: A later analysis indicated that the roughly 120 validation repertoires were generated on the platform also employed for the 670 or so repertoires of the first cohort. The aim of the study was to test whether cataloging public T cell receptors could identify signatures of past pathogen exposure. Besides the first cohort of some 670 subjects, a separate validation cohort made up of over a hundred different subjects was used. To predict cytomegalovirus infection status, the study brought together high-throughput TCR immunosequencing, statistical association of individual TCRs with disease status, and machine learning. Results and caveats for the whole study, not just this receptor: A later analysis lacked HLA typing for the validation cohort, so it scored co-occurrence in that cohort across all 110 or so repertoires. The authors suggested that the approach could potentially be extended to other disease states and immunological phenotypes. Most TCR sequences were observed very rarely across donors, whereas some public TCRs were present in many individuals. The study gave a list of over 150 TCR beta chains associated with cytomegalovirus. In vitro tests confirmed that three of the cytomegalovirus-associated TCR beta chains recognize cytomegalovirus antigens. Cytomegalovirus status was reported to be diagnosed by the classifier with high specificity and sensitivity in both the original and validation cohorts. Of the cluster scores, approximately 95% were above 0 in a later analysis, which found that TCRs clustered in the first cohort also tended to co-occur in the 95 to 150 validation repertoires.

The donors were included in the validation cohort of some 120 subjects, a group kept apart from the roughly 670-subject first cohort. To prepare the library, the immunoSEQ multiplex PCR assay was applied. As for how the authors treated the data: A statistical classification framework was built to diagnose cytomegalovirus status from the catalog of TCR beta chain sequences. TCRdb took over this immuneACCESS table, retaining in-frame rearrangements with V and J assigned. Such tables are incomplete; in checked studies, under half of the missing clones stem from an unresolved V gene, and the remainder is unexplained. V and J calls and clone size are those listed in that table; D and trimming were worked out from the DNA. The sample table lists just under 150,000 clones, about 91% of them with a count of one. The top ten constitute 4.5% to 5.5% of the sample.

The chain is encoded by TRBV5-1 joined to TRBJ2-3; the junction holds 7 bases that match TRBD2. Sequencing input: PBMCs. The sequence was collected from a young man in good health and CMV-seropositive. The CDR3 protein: CASSFGLVVADTQYF. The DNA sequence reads TGCGCCAGCAGCTTCGGACTAGTGGTGGCAGATACGCAGTATTTT. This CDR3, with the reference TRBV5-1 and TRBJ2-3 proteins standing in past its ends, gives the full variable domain KAGVTQTPRYLIKTRGQQVTLSCSPISGHRSVSWYQQTPGQGLQFLFEYFSETQRNKGNFPGRFSGRQFSNSRSEMNVSTLELGDSALYLCASSFGLVVADTQYFGPGTRLTVL.